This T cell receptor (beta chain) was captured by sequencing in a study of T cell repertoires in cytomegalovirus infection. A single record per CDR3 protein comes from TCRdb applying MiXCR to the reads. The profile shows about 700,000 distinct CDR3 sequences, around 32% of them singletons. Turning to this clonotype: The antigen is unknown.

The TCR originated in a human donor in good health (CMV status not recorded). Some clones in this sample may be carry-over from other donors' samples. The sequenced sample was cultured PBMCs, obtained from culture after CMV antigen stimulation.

The CDR3 loop is CASSYGETGGGTEAFF. DNA for the CDR3: TGTGCCAGCAGTTACGGGGAGACAGGGGGCGGAACTGAAGCTTTCTTT. V is TRBV6-8 and J is TRBJ1-1; 10 nucleotides line up with TRBD1. Germline V gene data show CDR1 as MNHGY and CDR2 as SAAAGT. The CDR3 is 16 amino acids. J lost 5 bases, V lost 2 bases, and 8 bases had no gene match.